By its share, the clone carrying this T cell receptor (beta chain) is medium-sized (0.01 to 0.1%). Sequenced by immunoSEQ multiplex PCR; TCRdb stores in-frame clones only, minus some. Among approximately 200,000 clones listed, 90% were seen once. These data belong to a study of blood T cell repertoires in COVID-19. In the study overall: PBMCs, B-cell-depleted T cells, or T cells were the source of the cDNA or gDNA that made up the material.

This CDR3 is 13 amino acids long. In germline, CDR1 is MRHNA, CDR2 SNTAGT. The V and J ends lost 2 bases and 3 bases respectively, with 4 bases between them. The TCR originated in a man aged 25-45 years with COVID-19, enrolled during active disease. The J gene is TRBJ2-2, the V gene TRBV6-4; D remains ambiguous. The sequencing sample was made of peripheral blood. This CDR3 is CASSDGDTGELFF. The CDR3, as DNA: TGTGCCAGCAGTGACGGAGACACCGGGGAGCTGTTTTTT.